This note documents a single T cell receptor (beta chain) sequence. Its antigen remains unknown. Trimming shortened V by 4 bases and J by 4 bases, and 19 bases separated the two germline ends. Germline CDR1 MGHDK, CDR2 SYGVNS. The CDR3 consists of 17 residues. The isolated RNA, all of it, was reverse transcribed, so expressed TCRB transcripts were what got sequenced. Only in-frame clones appear in the TCRdb table, and some are missing; sequencing was by immunoSEQ multiplex PCR. The sample comprises some 360,000 clones, less than 20% of which are singletons, and around 0.045% rests with the top ten. This specimen belongs to a study of beta chain features in type 1 diabetes. Points from the study as a whole: Shorter TCRB CDR3s, moderately but significantly so, were found in Type 1 diabetes patients in all four CD4+ subsets.

The chain employs TRBV25-1 and TRBJ2-2; D uncertain. This sequence was found in a young woman in good health. The sample taken for sequencing was naive CD4+ T cells from blood. In DNA form, the CDR3 reads TGTGCCAGCAGTGTAACCGTGGAGATCAGTACCACCGGGGAGCTGTTTTTT. Its translation is CASSVTVEISTTGELFF.